These 9 T cell receptor beta chains share one sample of origin, sequenced in a study of blood T cell repertoires in COVID-19. Sequenced by immunoSEQ multiplex PCR; TCRdb stores in-frame clones only, minus some. The table includes about 200,000 clones, 89% detected once. The sample comprised peripheral blood. All receptors derive from a middle-aged woman with acute or convalescent COVID-19.

The rearrangement links TRBV27 to TRBJ2-5; 7 nucleotides match TRBD1. V gave up 3 bases and J gave up 6 bases; unmatched junction bases: 4. Germline V lookup: CDR1 MNHEY, CDR2 SMNVEV (reference sequence). The CDR3 loop spans 13 amino acids. Written as DNA, the CDR3 is TGTGCCAGCAGTTTTACAGGGGAAAAGACCCAGTACTTC. Protein: CASSFTGEKTQYF.

This clone appeared a few times. The chain recombines TRBV5-6 with TRBJ2-7, with TRBD1 matching over 8 bases. CDR1 and CDR2 (germline): SGHDT, YYEEEE. Germline trimming cut 4 bases from V and 5 bases from J; bases unmatched to any gene: 8. This CDR3 spans 14 amino acids. CDR3 coding DNA: TGTGCCAGCAGCAGACGGACAGGGAATAACGAGCAGTACGTC. Its protein product is CASSRRTGNNEQYV.

In DNA form, the CDR3 reads TGTGCCAGCAGCTTGTTTATAGCCAAAAACATTCAGTACTTC. Translation: CASSLFIAKNIQYF. The chain joins TRBV5-4 to TRBJ2-4; D is unclear. CDR1 is SGHNT and CDR2 is YYREEE in the germline V gene (reference sequence). The length of the CDR3 is 14 residues. Trimming stripped 1 base from V and 0 bases from J, with 5 bases between.

The J gene is TRBJ1-2, the V gene TRBV6-5; D gene uncertain. Germline CDR1 reads MNHEY; CDR2 reads SVGAGI. The CDR3 is 14 amino acids. With 6 bases removed from V and 2 bases from J, the gap between germline ends came to 13 bases. CDR3 DNA sequence: TGTGCCAGCAGCCCGACACGACACAACTATGGCTACACCTTC. Amino acid sequence: CASSPTRHNYGYTF.

This clone was seen a few times. The chain carries TRBV12-3 or TRBV12-4 and TRBJ1-1, with D hard to call. The CDR3 totals 13 residues. V dropped 3 bases and J dropped 0 bases, with 5 bases sitting between them. The CDR3 region is CASSFSMNTEAFF. Written as DNA, the CDR3 is TGTGCCAGCAGTTTTAGCATGAACACTGAAGCTTTCTTT.

The chain carries TRBV27 and TRBJ1-2; D remains unclear. This CDR3 contains 12 residues. Germline CDR1 reads MNHEY; CDR2 reads SMNVEV (reference sequence). V was trimmed by 5 bases and J by 7 bases, leaving 11 bases between them. The CDR3 DNA reads as TGTGCCAGCAGTCCCCATGCGGGTGGCTACACCTTC. Amino acid sequence: CASSPHAGGYTF.

V gene TRBV18 combines with J gene TRBJ1-3; tentative D call: TRBD1 (6 bases). V was shortened by 6 bases and J by 2 bases, with 11 bases between the two germline ends. This CDR3 spans 14 amino acids. CDR1 and CDR2 (germline): KGHSH, LQKENI. The CDR3 reads CASSPRTAGNTIYF. CDR3 bases: TGTGCCAGCTCCCCAAGGACAGCTGGAAACACCATATATTTT.

V and J are TRBV30 and TRBJ2-1; 7 bases are a match to TRBD2. This CDR3 spans 14 amino acids. From germline, CDR1 is GTSNPN and CDR2 SVGIG (reference sequence). J lost 9 bases, V lost 0 bases, and 8 bases had no gene match. CDR3 nucleotide sequence: TGTGCCTGGAGTGTGGGGAGGGTAGAGGGTGAGCAGTTCTTC. It specifies CAWSVGRVEGEQFF.

CDR3: CASSTGGRFNSPLHF. In DNA, the CDR3 is TGTGCCAGCTCGACAGGGGGCCGTTTTAATTCACCCCTCCACTTT. This chain uses TRBV18 with TRBJ1-6; 10 bases are a match to TRBD1. The CDR3 spans 15 residues. Germline assignment: CDR1 KGHSH and CDR2 LQKENI. Trimming took 6 bases from V and 6 from J; bases not matched to a gene: 5.